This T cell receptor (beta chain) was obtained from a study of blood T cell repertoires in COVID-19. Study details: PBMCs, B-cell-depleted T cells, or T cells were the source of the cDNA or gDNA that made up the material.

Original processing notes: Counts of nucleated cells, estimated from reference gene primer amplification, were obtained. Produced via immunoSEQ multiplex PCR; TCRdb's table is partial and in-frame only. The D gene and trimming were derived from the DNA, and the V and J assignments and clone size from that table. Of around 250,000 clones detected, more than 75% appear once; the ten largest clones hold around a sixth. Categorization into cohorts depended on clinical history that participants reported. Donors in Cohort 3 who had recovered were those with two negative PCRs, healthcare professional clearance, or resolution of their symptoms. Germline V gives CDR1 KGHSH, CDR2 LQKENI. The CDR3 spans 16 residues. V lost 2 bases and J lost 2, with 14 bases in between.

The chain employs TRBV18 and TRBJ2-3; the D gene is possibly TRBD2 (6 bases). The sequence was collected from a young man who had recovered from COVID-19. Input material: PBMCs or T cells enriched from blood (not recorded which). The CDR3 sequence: CASSPLPSEFTDTQYF. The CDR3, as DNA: TGTGCCAGCTCACCATTGCCTAGCGAGTTCACAGATACGCAGTATTTT.